These T cell receptor beta chains were read from a single sample in a study of blood T cell repertoires in COVID-19. Sequencing was performed with immunoSEQ multiplex PCR; in TCRdb, only in-frame clones are kept and a portion is missing. The sample includes around 130,000 clones, 84% seen only once; the top ten take approximately 12%. The sequenced sample was peripheral blood. The origin of the receptors is a woman in her 30s who had recovered from COVID-19. Both conserved end residues are part of each CDR3. Fields, in order: V gene, J gene, clone size, CDR3 protein. Only part of the rows carry a size: once, few, many, or a class if the clone is expanded.

v_gene: TRBV19; j_gene: TRBJ2-7; abundance: -; CDR3aa: CASTGGSYEQYF
v_gene: TRBV2; j_gene: TRBJ1-1; abundance: -; CDR3aa: CASSGRVGGTEAFF
v_gene: TRBV9; j_gene: TRBJ1-1; abundance: -; CDR3aa: CASSVETANTEAFF
v_gene: TRBV12-5; j_gene: TRBJ1-3; abundance: -; CDR3aa: CASGLHSSGNTIYF
v_gene: TRBV6-5; j_gene: TRBJ1-1; abundance: -; CDR3aa: CASSNLPGTEAFF
v_gene: TRBV7-9; j_gene: TRBJ2-1; abundance: -; CDR3aa: CASSLRVTEQFF
v_gene: TRBV27; j_gene: TRBJ2-3; abundance: -; CDR3aa: CASSFQREGSDTQYF
v_gene: TRBV5-4; j_gene: TRBJ2-7; abundance: -; CDR3aa: CASSPGTSVYEQYF
v_gene: TRBV11-3; j_gene: TRBJ2-2; abundance: -; CDR3aa: CASSLGGDKNTGELFF
v_gene: TRBV27; j_gene: TRBJ2-3; abundance: -; CDR3aa: CASSFQGLAGSTDTQYF
v_gene: TRBV19; j_gene: TRBJ1-5; abundance: -; CDR3aa: CASTPREKNQPQHF
v_gene: TRBV18; j_gene: TRBJ1-2; abundance: -; CDR3aa: CASSLGQGPINYGYTF
v_gene: TRBV5-1; j_gene: TRBJ2-1; abundance: few; CDR3aa: CASSPGSTYNEQFF
v_gene: TRBV6-1; j_gene: TRBJ1-2; abundance: -; CDR3aa: CASSEGTRPYGYTF
v_gene: TRBV29-1; j_gene: TRBJ2-7; abundance: -; CDR3aa: CSVRDGTSGYEQYF
v_gene: TRBV9; j_gene: TRBJ2-2; abundance: -; CDR3aa: CASSVMHRNTGELFF
v_gene: TRBV5-6; j_gene: TRBJ1-6; abundance: -; CDR3aa: CASSTGTGLRYIHF
v_gene: TRBV30; j_gene: TRBJ1-1; abundance: -; CDR3aa: CAWSVWEGLRTEAFF
v_gene: TRBV11-2; j_gene: TRBJ1-5; abundance: once; CDR3aa: CASSLNGGYQPQHF
v_gene: TRBV24-1; j_gene: TRBJ2-5; abundance: -; CDR3aa: CATSDGGLAQETQYF
v_gene: TRBV5-1; j_gene: TRBJ2-3; abundance: once; CDR3aa: CASSLPGSTDTQYF
v_gene: TRBV5-6; j_gene: TRBJ2-7; abundance: -; CDR3aa: CASSRQRESQYF
v_gene: TRBV19; j_gene: TRBJ2-5; abundance: -; CDR3aa: CASSMDRAGETQYF
v_gene: TRBV2; j_gene: TRBJ2-1; abundance: -; CDR3aa: CASSLAGTYNEQFF
v_gene: TRBV10-3; j_gene: TRBJ1-1; abundance: -; CDR3aa: CAISESRGVLGPMNTEAFF
v_gene: TRBV6-5; j_gene: TRBJ2-1; abundance: -; CDR3aa: CASTPPRGLDDEQFF
v_gene: TRBV13; j_gene: TRBJ1-2; abundance: -; CDR3aa: CASSPNGRGSYGYTF